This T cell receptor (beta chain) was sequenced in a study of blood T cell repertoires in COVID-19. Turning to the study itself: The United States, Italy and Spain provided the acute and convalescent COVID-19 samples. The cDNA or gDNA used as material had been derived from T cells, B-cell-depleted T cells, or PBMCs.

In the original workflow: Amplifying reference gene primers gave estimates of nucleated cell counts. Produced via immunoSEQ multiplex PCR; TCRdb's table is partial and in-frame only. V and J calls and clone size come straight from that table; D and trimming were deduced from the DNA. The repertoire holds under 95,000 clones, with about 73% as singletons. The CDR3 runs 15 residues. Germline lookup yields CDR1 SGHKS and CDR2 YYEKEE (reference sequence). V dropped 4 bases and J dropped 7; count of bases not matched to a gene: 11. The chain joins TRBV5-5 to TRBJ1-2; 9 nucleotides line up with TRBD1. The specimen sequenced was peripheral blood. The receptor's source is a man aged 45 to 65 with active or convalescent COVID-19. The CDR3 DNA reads TGTGCCAGCAGCCCCGCGACAGGGGGGAGCGGTGGCTACACCTTC. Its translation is CASSPATGGSGGYTF.